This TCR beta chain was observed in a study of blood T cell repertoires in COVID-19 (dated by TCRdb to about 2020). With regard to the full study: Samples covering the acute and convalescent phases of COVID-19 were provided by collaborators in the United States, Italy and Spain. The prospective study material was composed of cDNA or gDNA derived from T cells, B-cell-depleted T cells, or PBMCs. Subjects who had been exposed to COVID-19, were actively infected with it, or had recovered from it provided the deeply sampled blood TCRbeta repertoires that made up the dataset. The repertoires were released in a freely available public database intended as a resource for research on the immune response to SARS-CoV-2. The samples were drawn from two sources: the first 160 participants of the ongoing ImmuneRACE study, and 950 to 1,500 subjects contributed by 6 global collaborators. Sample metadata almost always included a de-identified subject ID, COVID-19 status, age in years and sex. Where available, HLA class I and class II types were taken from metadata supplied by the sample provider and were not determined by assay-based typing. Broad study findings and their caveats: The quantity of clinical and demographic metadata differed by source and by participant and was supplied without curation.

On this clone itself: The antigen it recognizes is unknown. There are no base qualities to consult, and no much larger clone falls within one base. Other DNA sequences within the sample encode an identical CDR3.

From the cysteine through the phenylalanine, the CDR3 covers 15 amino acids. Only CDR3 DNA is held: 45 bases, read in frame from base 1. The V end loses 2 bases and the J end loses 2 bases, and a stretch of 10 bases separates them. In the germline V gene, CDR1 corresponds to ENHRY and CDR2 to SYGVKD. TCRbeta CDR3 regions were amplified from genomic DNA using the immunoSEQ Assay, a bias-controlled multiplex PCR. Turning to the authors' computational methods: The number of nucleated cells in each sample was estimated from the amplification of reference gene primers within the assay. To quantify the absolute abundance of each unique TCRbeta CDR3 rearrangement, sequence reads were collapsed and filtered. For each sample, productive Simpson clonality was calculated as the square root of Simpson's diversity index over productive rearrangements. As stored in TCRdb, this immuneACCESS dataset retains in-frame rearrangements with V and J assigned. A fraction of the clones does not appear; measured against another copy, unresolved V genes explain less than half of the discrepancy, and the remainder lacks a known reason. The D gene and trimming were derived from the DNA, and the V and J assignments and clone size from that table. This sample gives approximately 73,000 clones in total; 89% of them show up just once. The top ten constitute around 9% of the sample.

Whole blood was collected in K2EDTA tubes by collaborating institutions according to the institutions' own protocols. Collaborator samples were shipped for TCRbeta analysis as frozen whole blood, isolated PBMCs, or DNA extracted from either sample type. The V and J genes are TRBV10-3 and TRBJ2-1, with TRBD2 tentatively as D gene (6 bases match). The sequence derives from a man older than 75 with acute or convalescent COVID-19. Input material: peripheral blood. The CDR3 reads CAISEGTGAYNEQFF. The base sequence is TGTGCCATCAGTGAGGGGACGGGGGCCTACAATGAGCAGTTCTTC.